The 19 T cell receptor beta chains reported below all come from one sample, sequenced in a study of T cells in Graves' hyperthyroidism and ophthalmopathy. TCR beta CDR3 regions were amplified from RNA transcripts. A set of HTBI primers served as the primers for a first-round RT-PCR of the TCR CDR3. In TCRdb, the multiplex PCR reads were re-called with MiXCR into one record per CDR3 protein. Among about 210,000 distinct CDR3 sequences, roughly 17% were seen once, and the ten largest hold approximately 50%. The specimen sequenced was blood. The source of these receptors is a man aged 45-60 years with Graves' hyperthyroidism.

J is TRBJ2-2 and V is TRBV25-1; D ambiguous. Germline CDR1 and CDR2: MGHDK and SYGVNS. The V end was cut by 1 base, the J end by 1 base, with 4 bases between. The CDR3 is 14 residues long. CDR3: CASSEWGNTGELFF. For the CDR3, the DNA is TGTGCCAGCAGTGAATGGGGGAACACCGGGGAGCTGTTTTTT.

Comments on this clonotype: This could be a read error, since a much larger clone is one nucleotide away. The chain carries TRBV11-1 and TRBJ2-1; no firm D call. The CDR3 contains 13 residues. The V gene's germline CDR1 is SGHAT and CDR2 FQDESV (reference sequence). The CDR3 protein is CACSSMSYNEQFF. The CDR3 nucleotides read TGTGCCTGCAGCTCCATGTCCTACAATGAGCAGTTCTTC.

This clonotype came up many times. The rearrangement links TRBV7-9 to TRBJ2-1; D is unclear. Germline values: CDR1 SEHNR, CDR2 FQNEAQ (reference sequence). The CDR3 runs 15 residues. The ends were cut back, 1 base at V and 0 bases at J, with 7 bases in the middle. The CDR3 region is CASSLVWSSYNEQFF. CDR3 DNA sequence: TGTGCCAGCAGCTTAGTTTGGTCCTCCTACAATGAGCAGTTCTTC.

This clonotype was seen ten or more times. The chain uses TRBV5-8 and TRBJ2-7; D is unclear. The V gene lost 0 bases and the J gene lost 2 bases, with 9 bases spanning the gap. This CDR3 is built from 14 residues. Germline V gives CDR1 SGHTS, CDR2 YDEGEE. The CDR3 DNA is TGTGCCAGCAGCTTGGGAGGTGCAACCTACGAGCAGTACTTC. Residues: CASSLGGATYEQYF.

This clonotype was counted many times. This could be a read error, since a much larger clone is one nucleotide away. The V gene is TRBV12-3 or TRBV12-4, the J gene TRBJ2-2, with D unclear. The length of the CDR3 is 12 residues. The germline V and J ends were trimmed by 5 bases and 6 bases, with 7 bases remaining between them. The CDR3 DNA reads TGTGCCAGCAGTCCAGAGGCCGGGGAGCTGTTTTTT. It is translated as CASSPEAGELFF.

The rearrangement joins TRBV20-1 to TRBJ2-6, with D possibly being TRBD2 (5 bases). CDR1 and CDR2 (germline): DFQATT, SNEGSKA (reference sequence). Trimming stripped 0 bases from V and 1 base from J, with 16 bases between. This CDR3 has 18 residues. The CDR3 DNA reads as TGCAGTGCTAGAGATCTGGTGGGAGTTGGATCTGGGGCCAACGTCCTGACTTTC. Encoded protein: CSARDLVGVGSGANVLTF.

This clonotype has a count of ten or more. A read error may account for a junction end that differs from germline. The chain combines TRBV5-1 with TRBJ1-2; tentatively, D is TRBD1 (6 bases). CDR3 size: 13 residues. Germline V gives CDR1 SGHRS, CDR2 YFSETQ. The CDR3, as DNA: TGCGCCAGCAGCTTGGATATCCCGGGGGCGACCGCCTTC. Residues: CASSLDIPGATAF.

A word on this clonotype: It may be a read error: a sequence one base away is much more abundant. The chain joins TRBV5-1 to TRBJ1-2; no definite D call. Germline values: CDR1 SGHRS, CDR2 YFSETQ. The CDR3 spans 14 residues. The CDR3 is CASSLEGHTYGYTF. The CDR3 region has the DNA TGTGCCAGCAGCTTGGAAGGTCACACCTATGGCTACACCTTC. Looking up the rest from reference TRBV5-1 and TRBJ1-2 gives the full variable domain: KAGVTQTPRYLIKTRGQQVTLSCSPISGHRSVSWYQQTPGQGLQFLFEYFSETQRNKGNFPGRFSGRQFSNSRSEMNVSTLELGDSALYLCASSLEGHTYGYTFGSGTRLTVV.

In its sample, this clonotype was seen many times. DNA of the CDR3: TGCGCCAGCAGCTTGGCCAAGGTCGAGAATGAGCAGTTCTTC. It yields the protein CASSLAKVENEQFF. The chain combines TRBV5-1 with TRBJ2-1; D is undetermined. The V gene's germline CDR1 is SGHRS and CDR2 YFSETQ. With 0 bases removed from V and 7 bases from J, the gap between germline ends came to 11 bases. This CDR3 comprises 14 residues. Filled out from reference TRBV5-1 and TRBJ2-1, the complete variable domain reads KAGVTQTPRYLIKTRGQQVTLSCSPISGHRSVSWYQQTPGQGLQFLFEYFSETQRNKGNFPGRFSGRQFSNSRSEMNVSTLELGDSALYLCASSLAKVENEQFFGPGTRLTVL.

This chain uses TRBV9 with TRBJ1-4; a weak D match, TRBD1 (5 bases). The CDR3 has 13 residues. CDR1 and CDR2 from the germline V gene are SGDLS and YYNGEE. V was pared by 4 bases and J by 7 bases, with 11 bases between. CDR3 protein: CASSPQRGEKLFF. The CDR3 region has the DNA TGTGCCAGCAGCCCCCAAAGGGGTGAAAAACTGTTTTTT.

This clonotype occurred a few times. The V call is TRBV20-1, the J call TRBJ2-4, with D possibly being TRBD2 (5 bases). The CDR3 spans 14 residues. Deletions cut 6 bases from V and 8 bases from J, with 20 bases between. Germline loops: CDR1 DFQATT, CDR2 SNEGSKA (reference sequence). CDR3 region: CSAPGALRGDIQYF. In DNA, the CDR3 is TGCAGTGCCCCCGGCGCCCTACGGGGTGACATTCAGTACTTC.

V gene TRBV10-3 combines with J gene TRBJ1-5; D might be TRBD1 (5 bases). The V gene lost 6 bases and the J gene lost 0 bases, with 9 bases spanning the gap. The germline V gene encodes CDR1 ENHRY and CDR2 SYGVKD. The CDR3 contains 14 residues. The CDR3 sequence is CAIRGGDSNQPQHF. CDR3 DNA: TGTGCCATCAGGGGGGGGGATAGCAATCAGCCCCAGCATTTT.

The chain combines TRBV6-1 with TRBJ2-7; D is perhaps TRBD1 (5 bases). This CDR3 is 15 amino acids long. V lost 7 bases to trimming and J lost 2 bases, with 18 bases between them. Per germline, CDR1 MNHNS and CDR2 SASEGT. This CDR3 is CASKGAGQKPYEQYF. Written as DNA, the CDR3 is TGTGCCAGCAAGGGCGCTGGACAAAAACCCTACGAGCAGTACTTC.

This clonotype was found many times. The V call is TRBV20-1, the J call TRBJ2-1, with 7 bases matching TRBD1. Germline CDR1 reads DFQATT; CDR2 reads SNEGSKA (reference sequence). Unmatched junction bases numbered 4, after V lost 1 base and J lost 1 base. This CDR3 spans 15 amino acids. The CDR3 DNA reads as TGCAGTGCTAGAGCTCGGGGACAGTCCTACAATGAGCAGTTCTTC. Translating it yields CSARARGQSYNEQFF.

This clonotype was detected many times. This rearrangement joins TRBV3-1 to TRBJ1-2; 7 bases are a match to TRBD1. The CDR3 runs to 15 residues. The germline V gene has CDR1 LGHDT and CDR2 YNNKEL (reference sequence). Unmatched junction bases numbered 8, after V lost 0 bases and J lost 7 bases. CDR3 sequence (DNA): TGTGCCAGCAGCCAAGACGCGACAGGGAGCGGTGGCTACACCTTC. It specifies CASSQDATGSGGYTF.

Many counts were recorded for this clonotype. The chain is built from TRBV7-9 and TRBJ2-7; 7 positions match TRBD1. V lost 3 bases and J lost 3; bases outside the gene matches: 8. The CDR3 is 15 amino acids. CDR1 is SEHNR, CDR2 FQNEAQ, per germline (reference sequence). The CDR3 DNA follows: TGTGCCAGCAGCTTGAGACCGGGACAGATCTACGAGCAGTACTTC. Translated, it gives CASSLRPGQIYEQYF.

The chain is built from TRBV6-1 and TRBJ2-4; D gene ambiguous. Germline-derived CDR1 and CDR2 are MNHNS and SASEGT. The CDR3 is 13 amino acids. V was pared by 0 bases and J by 9 bases, with 9 bases between. The CDR3 DNA reads TGTGCCAGCAGTGAAGCGTGGCAAGCCATTCAGTACTTC. Its translation: CASSEAWQAIQYF.

This clonotype was counted only a few times. V gene TRBV12-3 or TRBV12-4 combines with J gene TRBJ2-1; the match to TRBD1 covers 7 bases. J lost 5 bases, V lost 4 bases, and 5 bases had no gene match. The CDR3 runs 14 residues. CDR3 residues: CASSSWDRHNEQFF. The DNA of the CDR3 is TGTGCCAGCAGTTCGTGGGACAGACACAATGAGCAGTTCTTC.

CDR3 in amino acids: CASSSGLAGVLRSYNEQFF. DNA for the CDR3: TGCGCCAGCAGCTCGGGACTAGCGGGAGTTCTCCGCTCCTACAATGAGCAGTTCTTC. The V gene is TRBV10-2, the J gene TRBJ2-1; 14 nucleotides agree with TRBD2. J was trimmed by 0 bases and V by 6 bases; bases with no gene match: 10. There are 19 residues in the CDR3. Per the germline V gene, CDR1 is WSHSY and CDR2 is SAAADI.